This is a list of T cell receptor beta chains from one sample in a study of blood T cell repertoires in COVID-19. Produced via immunoSEQ multiplex PCR; TCRdb's table is partial and in-frame only. This sample has more than 200,000 clones; 70% to 90% occur once, and the top ten carry around 2.2%. The specimen was peripheral blood. The receptors come from a woman aged 45-65 years with acute or convalescent COVID-19. The CDR3 runs from the conserved cysteine through the conserved F or W. D genes are given only for firm matches. Expanded clones get a size class; other rows say once, few or many, or leave the size out.

v_call,d_call,j_call,cdr3_length,clone_size,cdr3_nt,cdr3_aa
TRBV9,TRBD1,TRBJ2-3,17,NA,TGTGCCAGCAGCGCGGAAGCCGGGACAGCGGCATTTGGTACGCAGTATTTT,CASSAEAGTAAFGTQYF
TRBV11-2,NA,TRBJ2-7,15,NA,TGTGCCAGCAGCTTGGGCCAAAGCAGGAACTACGAGCAGTACTTC,CASSLGQSRNYEQYF
TRBV19,TRBD1,TRBJ1-1,8,NA,TGTGCTTCAGGGGGAGGTTTCTTT,CASGGGFF
TRBV4-3,TRBD1,TRBJ2-7,14,NA,TGCGCCAGCAGCCAACGGACAGGGACTGACGAGCAGTACTTC,CASSQRTGTDEQYF
TRBV7-6,NA,TRBJ2-7,13,few,TGTGCCAGCAGCTTAACAGCTGCCTACGAGCAGTACTTC,CASSLTAAYEQYF
TRBV11-1,TRBD2,TRBJ2-1,15,NA,TGTGCCAGCAGCTCAAGCGGGGGGGCCTTCAATGAGCAGTTCTTC,CASSSSGGAFNEQFF
TRBV9,NA,TRBJ2-1,12,once,TGTGCCAGCAGCGTATCTAGCAATGAGCAGTTCTTC,CASSVSSNEQFF
TRBV10-2,TRBD1,TRBJ1-1,15,NA,TGCGCCAGCAGTGAGCCCGACAGGGGGAACACTGAAGCTTTCTTT,CASSEPDRGNTEAFF
TRBV28,NA,TRBJ2-3,12,NA,TGTGCCAGCAGTCTTCTTACAGATACGCAGTATTTT,CASSLLTDTQYF
TRBV4-3,NA,TRBJ2-7,14,NA,TGCGCCAGCAGCCAAGGTCGGCGGGGCTACGAGCAGTACTTC,CASSQGRRGYEQYF
TRBV6-5,NA,TRBJ1-4,14,NA,TGTGCCAGCAGTTGGGACTCTGGGGGTGAAAAACTGTTTTTT,CASSWDSGGEKLFF
TRBV10-2,TRBD1,TRBJ2-7,15,NA,TGCGCCACTACACCTCGGACAGGGGGGTCCTACGAGCAGTACTTC,CATTPRTGGSYEQYF
TRBV19,NA,TRBJ1-2,9,NA,TGTGCCAGTACGGGTGGCTACACCTTC,CASTGGYTF
TRBV25-1,TRBD1,TRBJ2-4,18,once,TGTGCCAGCAGCACCGGGACAGGGGGTTCTCTAGCCAAAAACATTCAGTACTTC,CASSTGTGGSLAKNIQYF
TRBV7-3,NA,TRBJ1-1,13,few,TGTGCCAGCAGCTCCAATTTGAACACTGAAGCTTTCTTT,CASSSNLNTEAFF
TRBV6-5,TRBD2,TRBJ2-3,14,NA,TGTGCCAGCAGTACGGGAGGGCCAAGTGATACGCAGTATTTT,CASSTGGPSDTQYF
TRBV6-2/TRBV6-3,NA,TRBJ2-7,15,NA,TGTGCCAGCAGTTACCCTACGGGAAGTACCTACGAGCAGTACTTC,CASSYPTGSTYEQYF
TRBV7-2,NA,TRBJ1-1,13,NA,TGTGCCAGCAGCCTGAAGCGGGACACTGAAGCTTTCTTT,CASSLKRDTEAFF
TRBV5-1,NA,TRBJ2-5,14,NA,TGCGCCAGCAGCACCTCCGGGACACTCGAATCCCAGTACTTC,CASSTSGTLESQYF
TRBV6-2/TRBV6-3,NA,TRBJ2-4,13,NA,TGTGCCAGCAGTCTCCTAGGAGGGAACATTCAGTACTTC,CASSLLGGNIQYF
TRBV11-3,TRBD1,TRBJ1-2,13,NA,TGTGCCAGCAGCGTCGGACAGGACTATGGCTACACCTTC,CASSVGQDYGYTF
TRBV25-1,NA,TRBJ2-7,14,NA,TGTGCCAGCAGTGAATATGGCAGGGCTTACGAGCAGTACTTC,CASSEYGRAYEQYF
TRBV7-2,NA,TRBJ2-1,15,NA,TGTGCCAGCAGCTTTCTTGGCGGGGATGGCTATGAGCAGTTCTTC,CASSFLGGDGYEQFF
TRBV24-1,TRBD1,TRBJ1-1,11,NA,TGTGCCACCAGTGTACAGGGGGAAGCTTTCTTT,CATSVQGEAFF
TRBV4-1,NA,TRBJ2-1,15,once,TGCGCCAGCAGCCAAGGAGGAGGGCCGTACAATGAGCAGTTCTTC,CASSQGGGPYNEQFF
TRBV24-1,NA,TRBJ2-2,14,NA,TGTGCCACCAGACAGAGCTCGAACACCGGGGAGCTGTTTTTT,CATRQSSNTGELFF
TRBV5-8,NA,TRBJ1-5,15,NA,TGTGCCAGCAGCTTGGCAGGTTTTAGCAATCAGCCCCAGCATTTT,CASSLAGFSNQPQHF
TRBV10-3,TRBD2,TRBJ2-3,17,NA,TGTGCCATCAGTGAGAGGGAAGGACTAGCGGGAGGAGATACGCAGTATTTT,CAISEREGLAGGDTQYF
TRBV5-1,NA,TRBJ2-1,16,once,TGCGCCAGCAGCTTGGCCTTCGGGGGGCTGGGGAATGAGCAGTTCTTC,CASSLAFGGLGNEQFF